These T cell receptor beta chains were read from a single sample in a study of graft-versus-host responses after intestinal transplantation. The table came from immunoSEQ multiplex PCR; TCRdb's copy has only in-frame clones and leaves some out. The sample includes roughly 90,000 clones, 88% seen only once; the top ten take more than 0.25%. For these TCRs, the target antigens are not known. Here the sequenced sample was unstimulated CD4+ T cells sorted from spleen or lymph node cells, taken before transplant. The receptors were sampled from a human donor who was the organ donor for an intestinal transplant. The conserved cysteine and the conserved F or W are not part of the CDR3 here.

V gene | CDR3 protein
TRBV7-9 | ASSPPDGYT
TRBV5-4 | ASSQLPGLAKDSEQF
TRBV30 | AWRGAGGTDTQY
TRBV21-1 | ASSKTVPAGEQY
TRBV11-2 | ASSARGGYGYEQY
TRBV28 | ASSLPGTGKNEQF
TRBV5-1 | ASSWAPSDEQY
TRBV15 | ATSRAPGGYSEQF
TRBV7-8 | ASSLRSWRGVFQETQY
TRBV9 | ASSGGAGNRNEQF
TRBV7-2 | ASSPYGTGLNTEAF